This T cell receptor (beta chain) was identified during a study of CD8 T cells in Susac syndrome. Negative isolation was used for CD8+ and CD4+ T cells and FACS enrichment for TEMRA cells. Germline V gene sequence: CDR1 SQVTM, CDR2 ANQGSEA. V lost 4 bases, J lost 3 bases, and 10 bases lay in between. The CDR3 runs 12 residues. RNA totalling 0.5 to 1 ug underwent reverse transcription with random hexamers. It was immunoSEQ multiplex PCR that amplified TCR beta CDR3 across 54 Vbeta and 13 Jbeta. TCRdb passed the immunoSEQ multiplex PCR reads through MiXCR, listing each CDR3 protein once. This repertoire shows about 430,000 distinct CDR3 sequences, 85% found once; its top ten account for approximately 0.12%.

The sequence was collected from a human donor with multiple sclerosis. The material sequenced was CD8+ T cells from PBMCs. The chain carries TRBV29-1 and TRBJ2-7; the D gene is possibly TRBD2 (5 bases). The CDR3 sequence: CSVVAGDYEQYF. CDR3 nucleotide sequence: TGCAGCGTTGTGGCCGGGGACTACGAGCAGTACTTC.